This is a list of T cell receptor beta chains from one sample in a study of blood T cell repertoires in COVID-19. The assay was immunoSEQ multiplex PCR, and TCRdb's table has in-frame clones only and misses some. The sample shows about 260,000 clones, approximately 88% of them seen only once. The sequenced sample was peripheral blood. These receptors all stem from a woman in her seventies with COVID-19, enrolled during active disease. Each CDR3 is given with its conserved first and last residue. The D gene is left open where the match is weak. Part of the rows lack a size; the others show once, few, many or a class for expanded clones.

V gene	D gene	J gene	clone size	CDR3 protein	CDR3 DNA
TRBV2	TRBD1	TRBJ1-2	once	CASRGQGAIQYGYGTF	TGTGCCAGCAGGGGACAGGGGGCGATACAGTATGGCTACGGGACCTTC
TRBV29-1	.	TRBJ2-1	.	CSANSEQFF	TGCAGCGCCAACAGCGAGCAGTTCTTC
TRBV6-5	.	TRBJ1-4	.	CASSLQASNEKLFF	TGTGCCAGCAGTCTACAGGCATCTAATGAAAAACTGTTTTTT
TRBV5-1	.	TRBJ2-7	.	CASSLFPGEYEQYF	TGCGCCAGCAGCTTGTTCCCGGGAGAGTACGAGCAGTACTTC
TRBV4-2	TRBD2	TRBJ2-4	.	CASSPSGGKNIQYF	TGTGCCAGCAGCCCTAGCGGGGGAAAAAACATTCAGTACTTC
TRBV5-8	TRBD2	TRBJ2-1	.	CASSRGGSYNEQFF	TGTGCCAGCAGCCGCGGGGGCTCCTACAATGAGCAGTTCTTC
TRBV19	TRBD1	TRBJ1-6	.	CASSVTGVSSPLHF	TGTGCCAGTAGTGTGACAGGGGTGTCATCACCCCTCCACTTT
TRBV5-4	.	TRBJ2-7	.	CASSPRGTEQYF	TGTGCCAGCAGTCCAAGGGGGACCGAGCAGTACTTC
TRBV3-1/TRBV3-2	TRBD2	TRBJ2-3	.	CASGGDGGTDTQYF	TGTGCCAGCGGAGGAGACGGGGGGACAGATACGCAGTATTTT
TRBV14	TRBD2	TRBJ2-3	.	CASSPGRTSGRSGDTQYF	TGTGCCAGCAGCCCCGGACGGACTAGCGGGAGATCAGGAGATACGCAGTATTTT
TRBV30	.	TRBJ1-3	few	CAWTVSGNTIYF	TGTGCCTGGACAGTCTCTGGAAACACCATATATTTT
TRBV7-3	.	TRBJ2-5	.	CASSLDRKETQYF	TGTGCCAGCAGCTTAGACAGAAAAGAGACCCAGTACTTC
TRBV7-9	TRBD2	TRBJ2-6	.	CASREGREGGGSGANVLTF	TGTGCCAGCAGAGAAGGACGGGAGGGAGGCGGATCTGGGGCCAACGTCCTGACTTTC
TRBV27	TRBD1	TRBJ1-3	.	CASSTGQGFGNTIYF	TGTGCCAGCAGTACGGGACAGGGTTTTGGAAACACCATATATTTT
TRBV12-3/TRBV12-4	.	TRBJ1-4	.	CASRFGNEKLFF	TGTGCCAGCAGATTCGGTAATGAAAAACTGTTTTTT
TRBV28	.	TRBJ1-4	.	CASSSREKLFF	TGTGCCAGCAGTTCTAGGGAGAAACTGTTTTTT
TRBV5-1	.	TRBJ2-2	once	CASSLLGSNGELFF	TGCGCCAGCAGCTTGCTAGGTTCCAACGGGGAGCTGTTTTTT
TRBV3-1/TRBV3-2	TRBD2	TRBJ2-3	.	CASSQRELIGSDTQYF	TGTGCCAGCAGCCAGCGGGAGTTGATCGGGTCAGATACGCAGTATTTT
TRBV28	TRBD1	TRBJ1-5	.	CASRLHRGDNQPQHF	TGTGCCAGCAGGCTACACAGGGGTGACAATCAGCCCCAGCATTTT
TRBV3-1/TRBV3-2	.	TRBJ2-2	.	CASRDGGRPTGELFF	TGTGCCAGCAGGGACGGAGGCAGGCCTACCGGGGAGCTGTTTTTT
TRBV3-1/TRBV3-2	TRBD1	TRBJ1-6	.	CASSHGQGNSPLHF	TGTGCCAGCAGCCACGGACAGGGTAATTCACCCCTCCACTTT
TRBV3-1/TRBV3-2	.	TRBJ1-1	.	CASSQVSSRLDTEAFF	TGTGCCAGCAGCCAAGTGTCTTCGCGGCTGGACACTGAAGCTTTCTTT
TRBV5-6	.	TRBJ1-2	.	CASSPGQSYGYTF	TGTGCCAGCAGCCCCGGACAGAGCTATGGCTACACCTTC
TRBV3-1/TRBV3-2	.	TRBJ1-2	.	CASRGIHGYTF	TGTGCCAGCAGGGGCATACATGGCTACACCTTC
TRBV11-3	.	TRBJ1-1	.	CASSLGGMNTEAFF	TGTGCCAGCAGCTTAGGCGGGATGAACACTGAAGCTTTCTTT
TRBV9	TRBD1	TRBJ2-7	.	CASSFRTGGNDEQYF	TGTGCCAGCAGCTTCCGGACAGGGGGCAACGACGAGCAGTACTTC
TRBV2	.	TRBJ1-5	.	CASSLTSNQPQHF	TGTGCCAGCAGTTTGACAAGCAATCAGCCCCAGCATTTT
TRBV3-1/TRBV3-2	.	TRBJ1-3	few	CASSQVRPGSSGNTIYF	TGTGCCAGCAGCCAAGTCCGCCCGGGGAGCTCTGGAAACACCATATATTTT
TRBV24-1	.	TRBJ1-2	.	CATSDPRGGYGYTF	TGTGCCACCAGTGATCCCCGAGGGGGCTATGGCTACACCTTC
TRBV5-1	.	TRBJ2-6	.	CASSLGGGAGANVLTF	TGCGCCAGCAGCTTGGGAGGGGGAGCTGGGGCCAACGTCCTGACTTTC
TRBV14	TRBD2	TRBJ2-1	.	CASSQLTTSGAQFF	TGTGCCAGCAGCCAACTTACGACTAGCGGTGCCCAGTTCTTC
TRBV6-5	.	TRBJ1-5	.	CASSPGTRDHQPQHF	TGTGCCAGCAGTCCGGGGACACGGGACCATCAGCCCCAGCATTTT
TRBV7-8	.	TRBJ2-3	few	CASSLGRFKITDTQYF	TGTGCCAGCAGCTTAGGTCGGTTCAAAATCACAGATACGCAGTATTTT